This passage covers 18 T cell receptor beta chains from one sample sequenced in a study of graft-versus-host responses after intestinal transplantation. Assay: immunoSEQ multiplex PCR; the TCRdb copy retains only in-frame clones and omits some. The sample yields about 19,000 clones, around 80% seen once. The sequenced sample was PBMCs, obtained 14 days after transplant. The receptors were sampled from a human patient who received an intestinal transplant, so some T cells may come from the graft donor.

The rearrangement links TRBV5-4 to TRBJ2-4, with 7 positions matching TRBD1. Per germline, CDR1 SGHNT and CDR2 YYREEE (reference sequence). This CDR3 contains 15 residues. The ends lost 4 bases at V and 2 bases at J; junction bases unmatched: 6. The CDR3 region is CASSQTGASKNIQYF. The CDR3 coding sequence is TGTGCCAGCAGCCAAACAGGGGCCTCCAAAAACATTCAGTACTTC.

V gene TRBV13 combines with J gene TRBJ1-6, with TRBD1 matching over 9 bases. The germline gives CDR1 PRHDT, CDR2 FYEKMQ (reference sequence). V was pared by 3 bases and J by 6 bases, with 6 bases of the junction left unmatched. The CDR3 consists of 16 residues. CDR3 DNA: TGTGCCAGCAGCTTGGGGGACAGGGCGATTAATTCACCCCTCCACTTT. It encodes CASSLGDRAINSPLHF.

V usage is TRBV5-4 and J usage is TRBJ1-2; D not certain. CDR1 is SGHNT and CDR2 is YYREEE in the germline V gene (reference sequence). The CDR3 consists of 14 residues. Trimming left V 0 bases short and J 1 base short, with 7 bases between. The CDR3 spells CASSLAGSNYGYTF. The CDR3 DNA sequence: TGTGCCAGCAGCTTGGCCGGCAGTAACTATGGCTACACCTTC.

This clone is termed large (0.1 to 1%). This chain uses TRBV4-1 with TRBJ2-3, with D hard to call. The V end was cut by 4 bases, the J end by 3 bases, with 14 bases between. CDR1 is MGHRA and CDR2 is YSYEKL in the germline V gene. The CDR3 sequence is 15 residues long. The CDR3 loop reads CASSLGQVRTDTQYF. The DNA for the CDR3 is TGCGCCAGCAGCCTAGGTCAGGTACGGACAGATACGCAGTATTTT.

The chain joins TRBV6-5 to TRBJ1-3, with D perhaps matching TRBD1 (6 bases). Per germline, CDR1 MNHEY and CDR2 SVGAGI. The CDR3 extends over 15 amino acids. The V gene lost 6 bases and the J gene lost 0 bases, with 12 bases spanning the gap. The CDR3 reads CASSPTGLSGNTIYF. The CDR3 nucleotides read TGTGCCAGCAGCCCGACAGGCCTCTCTGGAAACACCATATATTTT.

The chain employs TRBV6-1 and TRBJ1-6; D unclear. Deletions cut 2 bases from V and 4 bases from J, with 12 bases between. CDR1 is MNHNS and CDR2 is SASEGT in the germline V gene. The CDR3 runs to 16 residues. In DNA, the CDR3 is TGTGCCAGCAGTGAAAAAGCCTGGCGGTATAATTCACCCCTCCACTTT. Translating it yields CASSEKAWRYNSPLHF.

In its sample, this clone was seen a few times. The V call is TRBV28, the J call TRBJ2-7, with 7 nucleotides matching TRBD1. Germline V gene sequence: CDR1 MDHEN, CDR2 SYDVKM. This CDR3 has 14 amino acids. The V gene end was trimmed by 6 bases and the J gene end by 3 bases; junction bases not matched to a gene: 8. CDR3 DNA: TGTGCCAGCAGCCGGGACAGACCTGTCTACGAGCAGTACTTC. This translates into CASSRDRPVYEQYF.

The chain recombines TRBV6-5 with TRBJ2-7; 7 nucleotides match TRBD2. This CDR3 is built from 12 residues. Germline V gene data show CDR1 as MNHEY and CDR2 as SVGAGI. Unmatched junction bases numbered 3, after V lost 5 bases and J lost 5 bases. The CDR3 is CASSTLADEQYF. CDR3 DNA sequence: TGTGCCAGCAGTACCCTAGCGGACGAGCAGTACTTC.

CDR3 bases: TGTGCCTGGGAGTCCAGTTCGGGACAGGGTCTTTACGAGCAGTACTTC. Amino acids: CAWESSSGQGLYEQYF. The J gene is TRBJ2-7, the V gene TRBV30; the match to TRBD1 covers 9 bases. Trimming cost V 5 bases and J 4 bases; bases outside gene matches: 15. CDR1 is GTSNPN, CDR2 SVGIG, per germline (reference sequence). This CDR3 is 16 amino acids long.

The chain combines TRBV6-6 with TRBJ2-5; the D is unclear. With 1 base removed from V and 1 base from J, the gap between germline ends came to 10 bases. Germline values: CDR1 MNHNY, CDR2 SVGAGI (reference sequence). The CDR3 runs 15 residues. Here the CDR3 DNA reads TGTGCCAGCAGTTACTTGAGTACGCCCCAAGAGACCCAGTACTTC. Its translation is CASSYLSTPQETQYF.

The chain couples TRBV6-5 to TRBJ1-2, with 7 bases identical to TRBD1. CDR1 is MNHEY and CDR2 is SVGAGI in the germline V gene. Trimming took 5 bases from V and 7 from J; bases not matched to a gene: 7. The CDR3 is 13 residues long. The CDR3 loop is CASSPRTGGGYTF. The CDR3 DNA is TGTGCCAGCAGTCCCAGGACAGGCGGTGGCTACACCTTC.

This clone was observed a handful of times. The genes are TRBV27 and TRBJ2-7; 11 bases are shared with TRBD2. J was trimmed by 3 bases and V by 2 bases; bases with no gene match: 3. CDR1 is MNHEY and CDR2 is SMNVEV in the germline V gene (reference sequence). This CDR3 contains 15 residues. The CDR3 region is CASSLAGTSGYEQYF. In DNA, the CDR3 is TGTGCCAGCAGTTTAGCCGGGACTAGCGGCTACGAGCAGTACTTC.

This clone was picked up a small number of times. The rearrangement links TRBV4-2 to TRBJ2-5, with TRBD2 matching over 8 bases. Germline V lookup: CDR1 LGHNA, CDR2 YNFKEQ. The CDR3 runs to 17 residues. With V trimmed by 0 bases and J by 1 base, 7 bases remained unmatched. DNA for the CDR3: TGTGCCAGCAGCCAAGACGGCGGAGCGGGGGTCCAAGAGACCCAGTACTTC. This encodes CASSQDGGAGVQETQYF.

The rearrangement joins TRBV5-1 to TRBJ2-3, with 8 bases matching TRBD2. J gave up 6 bases and V 0 bases, and 12 bases lay outside the gene matches. Looked up from germline, CDR1 is SGHRS and CDR2 is YFSETQ. CDR3 length equals 17 residues. CDR3 loop: CASSLEVAGYRFDTQYF. The CDR3 coding sequence is TGCGCCAGCAGCTTGGAGGTAGCGGGGTATAGATTCGATACGCAGTATTTT.

The V and J genes are TRBV6-1 and TRBJ1-6; TRBD1 matches 10 bases. The trim removed 6 bases at V and 7 bases at J, leaving 3 bases unmatched. The germline CDR1 and CDR2 sequences are MNHNS and SASEGT. This CDR3 has 14 residues. In nucleotides, the CDR3 is TGTGCCAGCAGGTGGACAGGGGGGAATTCACCCCTCCACTTT. As protein: CASRWTGGNSPLHF.

The gene calls are TRBV7-9 and TRBJ2-5, with TRBD2 matching over 9 bases. Germline lookup yields CDR1 SEHNR and CDR2 FQNEAQ (reference sequence). The CDR3 sequence is 16 residues long. V lost 4 bases to trimming and J lost 1 base; unmatched junction nucleotides: 7. The CDR3 DNA reads as TGTGCCAGCAGCTCCTTACTAGCGGGCCTCCAAGAGACCCAGTACTTC. As protein: CASSSLLAGLQETQYF.

This sequence joins TRBV5-6 and TRBJ2-7; 7 bases are a match to TRBD1. This CDR3 contains 13 residues. J gave up 2 bases and V 1 base, and 0 bases lay outside the gene matches. The germline CDR1 and CDR2 sequences are SGHDT and YYEEEE. The CDR3 region has the DNA TGTGCCAGCAGCTTGCAGGGGGCCTACGAGCAGTACTTC. As protein: CASSLQGAYEQYF.

This chain links TRBV5-1 with TRBJ2-7; tentative D call: TRBD2 (6 bases). The V gene's germline CDR1 is SGHRS and CDR2 YFSETQ. The CDR3 runs 14 residues. V dropped 0 bases and J dropped 5 bases, with 12 bases sitting between them. CDR3 nucleotide sequence: TGCGCCAGCAGCTTGGAGGCGGGAACGGACGAGCAGTACTTC. Its translation is CASSLEAGTDEQYF.